These 29 T cell receptor beta chains originate from one sample sequenced in a study of blood T cell repertoires in COVID-19. TCRdb's table, derived via immunoSEQ multiplex PCR, lists solely in-frame clones and lacks some. The repertoire holds approximately 490,000 clones, with approximately 91% as singletons. Sequencing was performed on PBMCs or T cells enriched from blood (not recorded which). These receptors came from a woman aged 55-70 years who had recovered from COVID-19.

V gene TRBV20-1 combines with J gene TRBJ2-3; TRBD2 matches at 12 bases. Germline V CDR1 and CDR2: DFQATT, SNEGSKA (reference sequence). The CDR3 extends over 17 amino acids. V lost 3 bases to trimming and J lost 2 bases; unmatched junction nucleotides: 9. The CDR3 DNA follows: TGCAGTGCTAGTGTCCTAGCGGGGGGGCCTCTCACAGATACGCAGTATTTT. It yields the protein CSASVLAGGPLTDTQYF.

This clone is a singleton in its sample. The chain carries TRBV12-3 or TRBV12-4 and TRBJ2-3; D not resolved. The CDR3 is 12 amino acids. V shed 7 bases and J shed 2 bases, with 7 bases lying between them. CDR3 sequence: CASTLLTDTQYF. The CDR3 DNA reads as TGTGCCAGCACCTTACTCACAGATACGCAGTATTTT.

This clone was counted many times. The V call is TRBV2, the J call TRBJ2-3, with a weak D call TRBD2 (7 bases). The CDR3 totals 19 residues. Germline-derived CDR1 and CDR2 are SNHLY and FYNNEI. V shed 2 bases and J shed 4 bases, with 25 bases lying between them. The CDR3 DNA sequence: TGTGCCAGCAGTGAAAAGGGGGGGGCCATTTTAAGGCTTGCAGATACGCAGTATTTT. Its translation: CASSEKGGAILRLADTQYF.

This clone was seen a single time. The CDR3 loop reads CASSSMGQGSNQPQHF. The DNA of the CDR3 is TGTGCCAGCAGCTCCATGGGACAGGGGAGCAATCAGCCCCAGCATTTT. The V call is TRBV5-8, the J call TRBJ1-5, with 10 nucleotides matching TRBD1. The CDR3 consists of 16 residues. Trimming removed 3 bases from V and 1 base from J; junction bases left unmatched: 4. The germline CDR1 and CDR2 sequences are SGHTS and YDEGEE.

The V gene is TRBV30, the J gene TRBJ1-6; D uncertain. V dropped 2 bases and J dropped 6 bases, with 8 bases sitting between them. Germline loops: CDR1 GTSNPN, CDR2 SVGIG (reference sequence). The length of the CDR3 is 13 residues. The CDR3 reads CAWSLLFNSPLHF. CDR3 DNA: TGTGCCTGGAGTCTCCTCTTTAATTCACCCCTCCACTTT.

This clone was counted between two and nine times. CDR3 sequence reads: CASTLGDQPQHF. As DNA, the CDR3 is TGTGCCAGCACCCTAGGGGATCAGCCCCAGCATTTT. The rearrangement links TRBV12-3 or TRBV12-4 to TRBJ1-5, with a possible D match to TRBD1 (5 bases). Trimming shortened V by 7 bases and J by 5 bases, and 9 bases separated the two germline ends. The CDR3 is made up of 12 amino acids.

The chain has TRBV12-3 or TRBV12-4 and TRBJ1-5; D gene ambiguous. The CDR3 extends over 13 amino acids. V lost 3 bases, J lost 4 bases, and 7 bases lay in between. The CDR3 DNA reads TGTGCCAGCAGTTTTTGGAGTAATCAGCCCCAGCATTTT. It is translated as CASSFWSNQPQHF.

This clone was observed a handful of times. The chain links TRBV20-1 to TRBJ1-1, with D maybe TRBD1 (6 bases). There are 12 residues in the CDR3. The germline V gene encodes CDR1 DFQATT and CDR2 SNEGSKA (reference sequence). Trimming stripped 3 bases from V and 6 bases from J, with 11 bases between. CDR3 DNA sequence: TGCAGTGCTAGTGAAACAGGGTCTGAAGCTTTCTTT. Translated: CSASETGSEAFF.

The chain has TRBV5-1 and TRBJ1-1; 7 bases are a match to TRBD1. This CDR3 contains 13 residues. Per germline, CDR1 SGHRS and CDR2 YFSETQ. J was trimmed by 7 bases and V by 2 bases; bases with no gene match: 5. CDR3 residues: CASSFTGTDEAFF. CDR3 nucleotide sequence: TGCGCCAGCAGCTTTACCGGGACAGATGAAGCTTTCTTT.

The chain combines TRBV6-1 with TRBJ1-2; 9 bases are a match to TRBD1. The V gene's germline CDR1 is MNHNS and CDR2 SASEGT. The CDR3 has 18 amino acids. With V trimmed by 0 bases and J by 2 bases, 10 bases remained unmatched. CDR3 coding DNA: TGTGCCAGCAGTGAAGCTGGGACAGGGAGACTGGGGAACTATGGCTACACCTTC. Amino acid sequence: CASSEAGTGRLGNYGYTF.

The chain couples TRBV6-1 to TRBJ1-6; TRBD1 agrees at 8 bases. Per the germline V gene, CDR1 is MNHNS and CDR2 is SASEGT. This CDR3 has 19 residues. V lost 3 bases, J lost 4 bases, and 14 bases stayed unmatched. The CDR3 is CASSDDRGLATPYNSPLHF. The CDR3 nucleotides are TGTGCCAGCAGTGACGACAGGGGTCTCGCGACGCCATATAATTCACCCCTCCACTTT.

The V gene is TRBV30, the J gene TRBJ2-3; D is perhaps TRBD2 (5 bases). The germline V and J ends were trimmed by 2 bases and 10 bases, with 13 bases remaining between them. This CDR3 has 12 residues. CDR1 is GTSNPN and CDR2 is SVGIG in the germline V gene (reference sequence). CDR3 sequence (DNA): TGTGCCTGGAGTACCGGACTTGGCGCGCAGTATTTT. It encodes CAWSTGLGAQYF.

The chain is built from TRBV4-1 and TRBJ2-7, with a tentative D call TRBD1 (5 bases). The CDR3 covers 17 residues. Germline loops: CDR1 MGHRA, CDR2 YSYEKL. Trimming left V 0 bases short and J 0 bases short, with 15 bases between. CDR3 bases: TGCGCCAGCAGCCAAGATCGTGGGGCAACCCACTCCTACGAGCAGTACTTC. Protein sequence: CASSQDRGATHSYEQYF.

This chain uses TRBV6-5 with TRBJ2-7; perhaps TRBD1 as D (6 bases). Trimming stripped 4 bases from V and 2 bases from J, with 15 bases between. The germline V gene has CDR1 MNHEY and CDR2 SVGAGI. This CDR3 is built from 15 residues. CDR3 nucleotide sequence: TGTGCCAGCAGTTCAGGGGCGTTGGGGGCCTACGAGCAGTACGTC. Protein sequence: CASSSGALGAYEQYV.

The gene calls are TRBV2 and TRBJ2-7, with TRBD1 matching 7 bases. J gave up 4 bases and V 6 bases, and 3 bases lay outside the gene matches. The CDR3 is made up of 12 amino acids. Looked up from germline, CDR1 is SNHLY and CDR2 is FYNNEI. The CDR3 sequence: CASRTGTYEQYV. The DNA of the CDR3 is TGTGCCAGCAGGACAGGGACGTACGAGCAGTACGTC.

The chain has TRBV27 and TRBJ1-5; maybe TRBD1 (6 bases). From germline, CDR1 is MNHEY and CDR2 SMNVEV (reference sequence). The V end was cut by 6 bases, the J end by 4 bases, with 13 bases between. The CDR3 sequence is 14 residues long. The CDR3 region is CASSVGGANQPQHF. CDR3 in DNA: TGTGCCAGCAGCGTGGGGGGGGCAAATCAGCCCCAGCATTTT.

The chain joins TRBV24-1 to TRBJ2-5; D possibly corresponds to TRBD2 (6 bases). The CDR3 runs 15 residues. Trimming left V 3 bases short and J 3 bases short, with 13 bases between. Germline CDR1 and CDR2: KGHDR and SFDVKD. CDR3 residues: CATSDRGDFEETQYF. The CDR3 bases are TGTGCCACCAGTGATCGCGGGGATTTCGAAGAGACCCAGTACTTC.

The CDR3 nucleotides read TGTGCCAGCAGCTCCGGACCAGGCGTGGAGCGGAAACTGTTTTTT. The encoded protein is CASSSGPGVERKLFF. The chain recombines TRBV11-2 with TRBJ1-4; D is unclear. Germline V CDR1 and CDR2: SGHAT, FQNNGV. The CDR3 totals 15 residues. With 4 bases removed from V and 11 bases from J, the gap between germline ends came to 20 bases.

The J gene is TRBJ1-2, the V gene TRBV6-4; 11 bases fit TRBD1. V shed 6 bases, J shed 4 bases, and the junction held 7 bases outside the gene matches. Germline CDR1 reads MRHNA; CDR2 reads SNTAGT. The CDR3 totals 15 residues. CDR3 DNA: TGTGCCAGCAGCGCGGGGACAGGGGGAGGCTATGGCTACACCTTC. Protein sequence: CASSAGTGGGYGYTF.

The genes are TRBV6-2 or TRBV6-3 and TRBJ2-7; possible D gene TRBD2, 7 bases. Germline values: CDR1 MNHEY, CDR2 SVGEGT. The CDR3 has 14 amino acids. The V gene lost 5 bases and the J gene lost 4 bases, with 15 bases spanning the gap. The CDR3 reads CASSTGGLGYEQYV. The CDR3 DNA reads as TGTGCCAGCAGTACCGGGGGGCTCGGATACGAGCAGTACGTC.

The chain couples TRBV19 to TRBJ1-1; 8 bases fit TRBD1. After removal of 5 bases from V and 3 bases from J, the junction contained 2 bases not matched to a gene. This CDR3 spans 13 amino acids. CDR1 LNHDA and CDR2 SQIVND come from the germline V gene (reference sequence). This CDR3 reads CASSPQGDTEAFF. The CDR3 region has the DNA TGTGCCAGTAGTCCACAGGGGGACACTGAAGCTTTCTTT.

V and J are TRBV5-5 and TRBJ1-5, with 9 bases identical to TRBD1. Germline V gives CDR1 SGHKS, CDR2 YYEKEE (reference sequence). After removal of 0 bases from V and 4 bases from J, the junction contained 2 bases not matched to a gene. This CDR3 has 15 amino acids. CDR3 sequence (DNA): TGTGCCAGCAGCTTGGATGGACAGGGGAATCAGCCCCAGCATTTT. This codes for CASSLDGQGNQPQHF. Together with reference TRBV5-5 and TRBJ1-5, the CDR3 gives the full variable domain: DAGVTQSPTHLIKTRGQQVTLRCSPISGHKSVSWYQQVLGQGPQFIFQYYEKEERGRGNFPDRFSARQFPNYSSELNVNALLLGDSALYLCASSLDGQGNQPQHFGDGTRLSIL.

As for this clone: Because the CDR3's place on the DNA is in doubt, the DNA is left out and the CDR3 is given as listed by TCRdb. J is TRBJ1-2 and V is TRBV6-5; the DNA was not used to check the table's D call, TRBD1. Termini included, the CDR3 measures 14 amino acids. The germline V gene has CDR1 MNHEY and CDR2 SVGAGI. This CDR3 is CASSSSDRGYGYTF.

This chain connects TRBV12-5 to TRBJ2-7; D uncertain. The CDR3 spans 12 residues. V was cut by 2 bases and J by 4 bases, with 6 bases left in between. CDR1 is LGHNT and CDR2 is FRNRAP in the germline V gene. DNA of the CDR3: TGTGCTAGTGGTTTGTCCCTATACGAGCAGTACGTC. Translated: CASGLSLYEQYV.

The chain has TRBV5-5 and TRBJ1-3; tentatively, D is TRBD1 (6 bases). V was trimmed by 4 bases and J by 2 bases, leaving 10 bases between them. This CDR3 spans 14 amino acids. CDR1 is SGHKS and CDR2 is YYEKEE in the germline V gene (reference sequence). DNA of the CDR3: TGTGCCAGCAGCCAACAGGGCACTGGAAACACCATATATTTT. Its protein is CASSQQGTGNTIYF. Filled out from reference TRBV5-5 and TRBJ1-3, the complete variable domain reads DAGVTQSPTHLIKTRGQQVTLRCSPISGHKSVSWYQQVLGQGPQFIFQYYEKEERGRGNFPDRFSARQFPNYSSELNVNALLLGDSALYLCASSQQGTGNTIYFGEGSWLTVV.

This clone appeared once. The chain has TRBV7-8 and TRBJ2-3; 8 nucleotides agree with TRBD1. V shed 5 bases and J 5 bases; nucleotides not matched to a gene: 6. This CDR3 spans 14 amino acids. CDR1 and CDR2 from the germline V gene are SGHVS and FQNEAQ. CDR3 amino acids: CASSLYRGRDTQYF. CDR3 coding DNA: TGTGCCAGCAGCCTTTACAGGGGGAGAGATACGCAGTATTTT.

J is TRBJ2-7 and V is TRBV24-1; TRBD2 agrees at 10 bases. The CDR3 totals 15 residues. Trimming took 3 bases from V and 3 from J; bases not matched to a gene: 4. Germline V lookup: CDR1 KGHDR, CDR2 SFDVKD. CDR3 coding DNA: TGTGCCACCAGTGATATAGCGGGGGGCTACTACGAGCAGTACTTC. Translated, it gives CATSDIAGGYYEQYF.

This clone was seen only once. The CDR3: CATSRDQGSGNTIYF. Here the CDR3 DNA reads TGTGCCACCAGCAGAGATCAGGGGTCTGGAAACACCATATATTTT. The V gene is TRBV15, the J gene TRBJ1-3; D perhaps matches TRBD1 (6 bases). The CDR3 extends over 15 amino acids. Germline V gives CDR1 LNHNV, CDR2 YYDKDF (reference sequence). V lost 0 bases, J lost 1 base, and 7 bases lay in between.

CDR3 coding DNA: TGTGCCAGCAGCCAAGACGACTACACAGATACGCAGTATTTT. Translation gives CASSQDDYTDTQYF. This chain joins TRBV3-1 (or the pseudogene TRBV3-2) and TRBJ2-3, with D perhaps TRBD2 (5 bases). The V gene lost 0 bases and the J gene lost 2 bases, with 6 bases spanning the gap. Germline-derived CDR1 and CDR2 are LGHDT and YNNKEL (reference sequence). The CDR3 spans 14 residues.